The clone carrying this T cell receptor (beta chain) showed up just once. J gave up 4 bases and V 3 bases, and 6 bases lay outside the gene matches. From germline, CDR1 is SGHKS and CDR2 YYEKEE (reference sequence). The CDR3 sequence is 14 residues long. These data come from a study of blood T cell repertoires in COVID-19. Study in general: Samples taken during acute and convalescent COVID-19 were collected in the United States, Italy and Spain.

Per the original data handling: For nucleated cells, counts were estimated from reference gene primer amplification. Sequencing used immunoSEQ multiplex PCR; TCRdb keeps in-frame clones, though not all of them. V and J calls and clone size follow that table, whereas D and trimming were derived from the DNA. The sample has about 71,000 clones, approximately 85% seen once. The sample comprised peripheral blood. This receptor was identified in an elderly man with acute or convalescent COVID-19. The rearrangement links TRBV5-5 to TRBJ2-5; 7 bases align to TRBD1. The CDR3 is CASSWGTDGETQYF. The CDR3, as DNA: TGTGCCAGCAGCTGGGGGACAGATGGAGAGACCCAGTACTTC.